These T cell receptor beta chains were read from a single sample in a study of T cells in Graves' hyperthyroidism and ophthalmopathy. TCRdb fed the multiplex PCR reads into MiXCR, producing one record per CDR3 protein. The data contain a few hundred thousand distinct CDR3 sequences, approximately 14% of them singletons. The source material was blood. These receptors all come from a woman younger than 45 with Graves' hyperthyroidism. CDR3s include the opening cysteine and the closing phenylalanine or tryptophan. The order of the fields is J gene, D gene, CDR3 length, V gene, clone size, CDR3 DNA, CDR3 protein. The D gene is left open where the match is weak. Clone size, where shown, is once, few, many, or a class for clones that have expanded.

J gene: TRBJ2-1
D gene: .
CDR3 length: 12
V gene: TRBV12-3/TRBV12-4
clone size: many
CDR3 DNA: TGTGCCAGCAGTTTAGCGGTTAATGAGCAGTTCTTC
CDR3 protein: CASSLAVNEQFF

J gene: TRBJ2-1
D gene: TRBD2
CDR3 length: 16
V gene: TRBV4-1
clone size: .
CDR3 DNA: TGCGCCAGCAGCCAAACTAGCGGGGTTAGGAGCTATGAGCAGTTCTTC
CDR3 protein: CASSQTSGVRSYEQFF

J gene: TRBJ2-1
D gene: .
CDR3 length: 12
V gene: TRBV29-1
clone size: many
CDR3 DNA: TGCAGCGTTGAATCCAGGCCCAATGAGCAGTTCTTC
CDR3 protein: CSVESRPNEQFF

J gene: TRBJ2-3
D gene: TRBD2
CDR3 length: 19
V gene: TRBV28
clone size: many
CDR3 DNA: TGTGCCAGCAGCTATAAGTGGACTAGCGGGAGGGGGGGCACAGATACGCAGTATTTT
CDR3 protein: CASSYKWTSGRGGTDTQYF

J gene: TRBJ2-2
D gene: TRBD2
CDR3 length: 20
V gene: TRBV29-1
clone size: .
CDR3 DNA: TGCAGCGCCCAACCCTTTGTGTTGGCGGGGGGCAAAGAGAACACCGGGGAGCTGTTTTTT
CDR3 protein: CSAQPFVLAGGKENTGELFF

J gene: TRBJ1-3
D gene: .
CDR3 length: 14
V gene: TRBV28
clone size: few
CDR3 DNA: TGTGCCAGCACCCCCCGGGACACGGGAAACGCCATATATTTT
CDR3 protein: CASTPRDTGNAIYF

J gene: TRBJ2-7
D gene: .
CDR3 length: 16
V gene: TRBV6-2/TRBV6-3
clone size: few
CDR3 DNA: TGTGCCAGCAGCCCGGGGCCAGGATCAGCCACCTACGAGCAGTACTTC
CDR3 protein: CASSPGPGSATYEQYF

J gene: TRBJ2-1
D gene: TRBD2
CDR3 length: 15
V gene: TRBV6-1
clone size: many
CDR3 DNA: TGTGCCACCCGACCGCGGGAGGGTCGTAACAATGAGCAGTTCTTC
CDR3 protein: CATRPREGRNNEQFF

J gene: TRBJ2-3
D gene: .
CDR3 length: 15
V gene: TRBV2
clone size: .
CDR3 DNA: TGTGCCAGCACCCTCTTTTCCACTAGCACAGATACGCAGTATTTT
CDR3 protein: CASTLFSTSTDTQYF

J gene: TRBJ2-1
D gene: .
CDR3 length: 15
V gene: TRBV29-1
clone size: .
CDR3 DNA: TGCTCTTCTCTGAGTCGTTCTAGCTCCTACAATGAGCAGTTCTTC
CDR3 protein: CSSLSRSSSYNEQFF

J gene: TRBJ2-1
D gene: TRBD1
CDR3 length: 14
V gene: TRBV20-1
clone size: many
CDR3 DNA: TGCAGTGCTTTTCGACAGGGCTCCTACAATGAGCAGTTCTTC
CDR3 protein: CSAFRQGSYNEQFF

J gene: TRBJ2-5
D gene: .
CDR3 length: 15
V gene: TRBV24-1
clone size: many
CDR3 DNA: TGTGCCACCAGTACTAATGCGGTCTACCAAGAGACCCAGTACTTC
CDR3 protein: CATSTNAVYQETQYF

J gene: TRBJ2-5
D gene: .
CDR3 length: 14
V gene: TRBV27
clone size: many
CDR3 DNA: TGTGCCAGCAGCCCGACTAGTTTCGAGGGTTCCCAGTACTTC
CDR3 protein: CASSPTSFEGSQYF

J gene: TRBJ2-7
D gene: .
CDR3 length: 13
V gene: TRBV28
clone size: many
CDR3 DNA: TGTGCCAGCAGTCGCCGCCTCTCCTACGAGCAGTACTTC
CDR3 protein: CASSRRLSYEQYF

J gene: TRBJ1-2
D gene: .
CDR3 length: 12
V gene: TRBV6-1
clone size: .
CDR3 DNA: TGTGCCAGCAGTGAAGCCGATTGGGGCTACACCTTC
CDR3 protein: CASSEADWGYTF

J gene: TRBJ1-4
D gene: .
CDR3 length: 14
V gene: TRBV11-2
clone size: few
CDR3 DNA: TGTGCCAGCAGCCCACAAAGCCCTAATGAAAAACTGTTTTTT
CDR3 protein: CASSPQSPNEKLFF

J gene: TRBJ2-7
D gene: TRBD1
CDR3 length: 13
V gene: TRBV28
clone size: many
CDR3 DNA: TGTGCCAGCAGGAGACAGGGGGCCTACGAGCAGTACTTC
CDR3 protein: CASRRQGAYEQYF

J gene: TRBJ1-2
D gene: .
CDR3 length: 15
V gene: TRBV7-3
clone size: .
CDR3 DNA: TGTGCCAGCAGCTTAGAGACCCCTGAGTCCTATGGCTACACCTTC
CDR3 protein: CASSLETPESYGYTF

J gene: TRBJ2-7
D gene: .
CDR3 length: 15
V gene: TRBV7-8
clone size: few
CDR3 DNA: TGTGCCAGCAGCTTAAGCAGACAGTTCTCCTACGAGCAGTACTTC
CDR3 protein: CASSLSRQFSYEQYF

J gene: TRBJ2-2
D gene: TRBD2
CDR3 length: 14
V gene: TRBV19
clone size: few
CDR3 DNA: TGTGCCAGTAGGGGACTATCTGGCGCCGGGGAGCTGTTTTTT
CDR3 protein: CASRGLSGAGELFF

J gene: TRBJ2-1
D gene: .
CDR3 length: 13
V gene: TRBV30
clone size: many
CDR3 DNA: TGTGCCAGGGACTCGGGCGGCTACAATGAGCAGTTCTTC
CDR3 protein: CARDSGGYNEQFF

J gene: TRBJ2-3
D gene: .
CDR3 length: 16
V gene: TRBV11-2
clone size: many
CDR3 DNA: TGTGCCAGCAGCTTTTCGTCAGCCACTAGCACAGATACGCAGTATTTT
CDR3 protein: CASSFSSATSTDTQYF

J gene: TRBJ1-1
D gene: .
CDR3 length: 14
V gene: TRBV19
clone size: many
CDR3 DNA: TGTGCCAGTAGTCCCCGACAGCAGAACACTGAAGCTTTCTTT
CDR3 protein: CASSPRQQNTEAFF

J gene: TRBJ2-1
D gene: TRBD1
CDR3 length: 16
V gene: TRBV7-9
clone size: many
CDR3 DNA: TGTGCCAGCAGCACCTTACAGGGGGAAACCTACAATGAGCAGTTCTTC
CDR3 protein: CASSTLQGETYNEQFF

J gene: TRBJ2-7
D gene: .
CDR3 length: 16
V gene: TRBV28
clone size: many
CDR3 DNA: TGTGCCAGCAGTTTAGAGGGGGGGCAGGGGGCCAACGAGCAGTACTTC
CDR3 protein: CASSLEGGQGANEQYF

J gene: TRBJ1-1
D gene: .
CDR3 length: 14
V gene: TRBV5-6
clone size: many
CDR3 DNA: TGTGCCAGCAGCCGCGGACGGCCGAACACTGAAGCTTTCTTT
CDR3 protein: CASSRGRPNTEAFF

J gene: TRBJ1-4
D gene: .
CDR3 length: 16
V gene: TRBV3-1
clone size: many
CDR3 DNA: TGTGCCAGCAGCCAGACAGCGCGGTGGGGGGGTGAAAAACTGTTTTTT
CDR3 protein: CASSQTARWGGEKLFF

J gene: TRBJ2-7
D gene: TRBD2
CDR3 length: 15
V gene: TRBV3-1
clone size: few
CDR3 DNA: TGTGCCAGCAGCCAGATAGCGGGAAGGCCGGGGGAGCAGTACTTC
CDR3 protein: CASSQIAGRPGEQYF

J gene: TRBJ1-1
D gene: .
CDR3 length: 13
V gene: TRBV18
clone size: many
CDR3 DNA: TGTGCCAGCTCACCTGATTCGAACACTGAAGCTTTCTTT
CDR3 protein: CASSPDSNTEAFF

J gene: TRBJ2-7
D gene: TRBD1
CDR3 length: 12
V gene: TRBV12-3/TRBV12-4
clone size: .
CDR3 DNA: TGTGCCAGCACCGTACAGGGGTACGAGCAGTACTTC
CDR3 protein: CASTVQGYEQYF